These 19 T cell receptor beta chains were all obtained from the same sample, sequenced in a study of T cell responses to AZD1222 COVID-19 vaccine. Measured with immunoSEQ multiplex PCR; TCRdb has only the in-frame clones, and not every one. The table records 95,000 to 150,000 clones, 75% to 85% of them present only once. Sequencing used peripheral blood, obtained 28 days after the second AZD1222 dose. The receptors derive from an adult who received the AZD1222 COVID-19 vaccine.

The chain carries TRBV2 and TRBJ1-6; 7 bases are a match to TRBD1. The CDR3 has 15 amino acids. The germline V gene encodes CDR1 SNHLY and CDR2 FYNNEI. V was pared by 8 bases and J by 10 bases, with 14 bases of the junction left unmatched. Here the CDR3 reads CASGRQGMRQSPLHF. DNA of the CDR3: TGTGCCAGCGGCCGACAGGGAATGCGTCAGTCACCCCTCCACTTT.

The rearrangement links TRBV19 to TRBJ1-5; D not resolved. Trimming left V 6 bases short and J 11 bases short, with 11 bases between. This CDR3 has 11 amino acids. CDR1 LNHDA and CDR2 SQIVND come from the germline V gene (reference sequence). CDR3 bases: TGTGCCAGTAGAAACCAACTATCCCAGCATTTT. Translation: CASRNQLSQHF.

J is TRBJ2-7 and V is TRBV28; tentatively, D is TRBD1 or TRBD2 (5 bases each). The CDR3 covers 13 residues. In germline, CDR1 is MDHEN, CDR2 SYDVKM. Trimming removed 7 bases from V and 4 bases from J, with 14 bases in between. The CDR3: CASTRPGLYEQYF. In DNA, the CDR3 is TGTGCCAGCACCCGACCGGGGCTTTACGAGCAGTACTTC.

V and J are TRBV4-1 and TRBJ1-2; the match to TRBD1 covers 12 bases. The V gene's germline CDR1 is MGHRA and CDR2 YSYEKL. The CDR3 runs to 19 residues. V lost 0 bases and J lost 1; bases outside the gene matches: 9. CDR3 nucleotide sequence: TGCGCCAGCAGCCAAGATTCGGTGGGACAGGGGGCGGTTAACTATGGCTACACCTTC. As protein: CASSQDSVGQGAVNYGYTF.

CDR3 DNA sequence: TGTGCCAGCAGCGTAGCAGGGGCTATCTACAATGAGCAGTTCTTC. Encoded protein: CASSVAGAIYNEQFF. The chain is built from TRBV9 and TRBJ2-1; perhaps TRBD1 as D (6 bases). Trimming cost V 0 bases and J 3 bases, with 10 bases left between them. Germline CDR1 and CDR2: SGDLS and YYNGEE. There are 15 residues in the CDR3.

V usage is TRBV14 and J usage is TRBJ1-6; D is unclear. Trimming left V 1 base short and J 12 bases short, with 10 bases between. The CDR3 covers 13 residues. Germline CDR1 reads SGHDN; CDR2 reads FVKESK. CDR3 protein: CASSQGIFLPLHF. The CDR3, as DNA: TGTGCCAGCAGCCAAGGGATTTTTCTACCCCTCCACTTT. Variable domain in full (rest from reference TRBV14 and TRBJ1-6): EAGVTQFPSHSVIEKGQTVTLRCDPISGHDNLYWYRRVMGKEIKFLLHFVKESKQDESGMPNNRFLAERTGGTYSTLKVQPAELEDSGVYFCASSQGIFLPLHFGNGTRLTVT.

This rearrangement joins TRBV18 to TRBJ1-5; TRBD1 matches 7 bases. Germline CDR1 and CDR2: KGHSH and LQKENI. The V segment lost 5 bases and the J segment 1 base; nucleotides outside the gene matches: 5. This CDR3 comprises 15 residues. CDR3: CASSKEGQSNQPQHF. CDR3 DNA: TGTGCCAGCTCAAAAGAGGGACAGAGCAATCAGCCCCAGCATTTT. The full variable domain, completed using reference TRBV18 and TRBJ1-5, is NAGVMQNPRHLVRRRGQEARLRCSPMKGHSHVYWYRQLPEEGLKFMVYLQKENIIDESGMPKERFSAEFPKEGPSILRIQQVVRGDSAAYFCASSKEGQSNQPQHFGDGTRLSIL.

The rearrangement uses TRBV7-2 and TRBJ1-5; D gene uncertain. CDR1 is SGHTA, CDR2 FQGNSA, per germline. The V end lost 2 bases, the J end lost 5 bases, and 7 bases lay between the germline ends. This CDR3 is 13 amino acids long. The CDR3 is CASSLQPDQPQHF. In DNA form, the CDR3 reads TGTGCCAGCAGCTTACAGCCGGATCAGCCCCAGCATTTT.

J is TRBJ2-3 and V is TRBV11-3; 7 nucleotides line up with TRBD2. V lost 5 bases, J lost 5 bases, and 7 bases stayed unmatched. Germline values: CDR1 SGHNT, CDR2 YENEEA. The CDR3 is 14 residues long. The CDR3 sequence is CASSLMGGGDTQYF. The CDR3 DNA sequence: TGTGCCAGCAGCCTGATGGGGGGGGGAGATACGCAGTATTTT.

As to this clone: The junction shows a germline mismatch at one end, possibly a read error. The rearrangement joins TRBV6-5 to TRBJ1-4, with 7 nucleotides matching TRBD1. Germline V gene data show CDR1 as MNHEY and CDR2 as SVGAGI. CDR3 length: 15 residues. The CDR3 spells CASSYWTGPNEKLFF. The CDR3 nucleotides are TGTGCCAGCAGTTACTGGACAGGCCCTAACGAAAAACTGTTTTTT.

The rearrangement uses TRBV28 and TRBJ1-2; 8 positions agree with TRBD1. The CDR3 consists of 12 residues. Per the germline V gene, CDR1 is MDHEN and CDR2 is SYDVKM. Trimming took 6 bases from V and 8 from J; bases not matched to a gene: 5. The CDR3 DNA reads TGTGCCAGCAGCCGACAGGGGTTCGGCTACACCTTC. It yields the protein CASSRQGFGYTF.

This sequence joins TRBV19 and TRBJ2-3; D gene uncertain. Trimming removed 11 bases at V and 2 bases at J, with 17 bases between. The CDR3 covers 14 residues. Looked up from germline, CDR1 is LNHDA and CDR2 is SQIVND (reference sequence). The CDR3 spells CASKHPTHTDTQYF. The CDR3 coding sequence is TGTGCCTCGAAACACCCCACACACACAGATACGCAGTATTTT. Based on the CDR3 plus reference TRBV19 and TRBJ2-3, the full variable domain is DGGITQSPKYLFRKEGQNVTLSCEQNLNHDAMYWYRQDPGQGLRLIYYSQIVNDFQKGDIAEGYSVSREKKESFPLTVTSAQKNPTAFYLCASKHPTHTDTQYFGPGTRLTVL.

CDR3 sequence reads: CASSITGTGSGELFF. CDR3 nucleotide sequence: TGCGCCAGCAGCATTACCGGGACAGGTAGCGGGGAGCTGTTTTTT. The genes are TRBV5-1 and TRBJ2-2, with 8 nucleotides matching TRBD1. The CDR3 has 15 amino acids. Per germline, CDR1 SGHRS and CDR2 YFSETQ. The V segment lost 4 bases and the J segment 7 bases; nucleotides outside the gene matches: 9.

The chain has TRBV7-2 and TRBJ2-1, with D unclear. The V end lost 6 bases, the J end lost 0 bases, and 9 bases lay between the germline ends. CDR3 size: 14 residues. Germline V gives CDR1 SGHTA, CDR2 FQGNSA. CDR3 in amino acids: CASRPRSSYNEQFF. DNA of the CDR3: TGTGCCAGCAGGCCCAGGAGCTCCTACAATGAGCAGTTCTTC.

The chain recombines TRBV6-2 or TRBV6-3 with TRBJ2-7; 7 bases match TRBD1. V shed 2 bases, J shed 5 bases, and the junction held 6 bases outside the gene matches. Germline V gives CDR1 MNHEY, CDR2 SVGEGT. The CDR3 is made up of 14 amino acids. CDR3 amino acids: CASSYPKTGNEQYF. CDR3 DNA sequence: TGTGCCAGCAGTTACCCGAAGACAGGGAACGAGCAGTACTTC.

The CDR3 sequence: CASSGRTGGGELFF. DNA for the CDR3: TGTGCCAGCAGCGGACGGACGGGGGGCGGGGAGCTGTTTTTT. The V gene is TRBV7-8, the J gene TRBJ2-2; 7 bases map to TRBD2. The CDR3 consists of 14 residues. With 5 bases clipped from V and 7 bases from J, the junction kept 7 bases outside the gene matches. Germline CDR1 SGHVS, CDR2 FQNEAQ.

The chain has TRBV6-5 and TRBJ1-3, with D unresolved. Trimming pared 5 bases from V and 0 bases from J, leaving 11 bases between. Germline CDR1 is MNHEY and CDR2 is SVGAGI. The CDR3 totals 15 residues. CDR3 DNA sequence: TGTGCCAGCAGTCGCGAGGGTAGCTCTGGAAACACCATATATTTT. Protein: CASSREGSSGNTIYF.

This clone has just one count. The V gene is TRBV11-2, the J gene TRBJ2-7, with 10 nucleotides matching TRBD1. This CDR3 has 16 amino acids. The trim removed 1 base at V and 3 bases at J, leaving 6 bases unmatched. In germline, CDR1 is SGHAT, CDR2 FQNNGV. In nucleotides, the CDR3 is TGTGCCAGCAGCTTAGCGTTGGGACAGGGGTACTACGAGCAGTACTTC. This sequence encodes CASSLALGQGYYEQYF.

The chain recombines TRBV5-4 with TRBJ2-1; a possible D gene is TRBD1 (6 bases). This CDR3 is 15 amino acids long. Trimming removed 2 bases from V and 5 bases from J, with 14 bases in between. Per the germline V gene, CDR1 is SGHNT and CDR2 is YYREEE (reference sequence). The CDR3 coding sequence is TGTGCCAGCAGCTTCCCCCAGGGGCCGAACAATGAGCAGTTCTTC. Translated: CASSFPQGPNNEQFF.